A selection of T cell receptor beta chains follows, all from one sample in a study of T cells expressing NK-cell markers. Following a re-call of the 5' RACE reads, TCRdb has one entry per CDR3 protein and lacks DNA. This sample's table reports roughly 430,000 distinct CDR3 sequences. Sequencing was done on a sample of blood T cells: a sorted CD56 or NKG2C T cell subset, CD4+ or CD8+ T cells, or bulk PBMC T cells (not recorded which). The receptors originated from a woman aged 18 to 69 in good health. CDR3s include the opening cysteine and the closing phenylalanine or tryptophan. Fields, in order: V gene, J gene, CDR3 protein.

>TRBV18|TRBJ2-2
CASSPGSSMSTGELFF
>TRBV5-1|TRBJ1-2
CASSLAPDRGVNYGYTF
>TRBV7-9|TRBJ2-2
CASRPPHRLGGELFF
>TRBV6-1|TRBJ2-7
CASRTRTAPGNEQYF
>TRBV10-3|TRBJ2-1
CAIKGAGGRSSGTNEQFF
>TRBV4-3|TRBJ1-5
CASSQGVNQPQHF
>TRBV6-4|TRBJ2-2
CASSTELNTGELFF
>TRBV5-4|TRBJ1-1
CASSFPGDGKEEAFF
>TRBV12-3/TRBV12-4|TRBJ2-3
CASTYTDTQYF
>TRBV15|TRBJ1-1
CATSRDPGGETEAFF
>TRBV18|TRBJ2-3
CASSPRASYLTDTQYF
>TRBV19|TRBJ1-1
CASSIVFGVSTEAFF
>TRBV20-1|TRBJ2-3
CSARPALPPDTQYF
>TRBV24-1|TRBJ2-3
CATSDSGTTQYF
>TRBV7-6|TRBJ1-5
CASSPKLAGSIPQPQHF
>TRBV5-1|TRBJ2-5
CASSTDRGLQETQYF
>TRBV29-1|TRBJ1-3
CSVERMFDSGNTIYF
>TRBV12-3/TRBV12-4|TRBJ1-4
CASRLQGLVEKLFF
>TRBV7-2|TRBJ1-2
CASTSNYGYTF
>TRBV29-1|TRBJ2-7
CSVVTGGRGEQYF
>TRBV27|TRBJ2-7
CASSSGVLGEQYF
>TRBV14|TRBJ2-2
CASSHKWGLRATGELFF